This entry is about one T cell receptor (beta chain). Under the authors' procedure: Reference gene primer amplification yielded estimated nucleated cell counts. Generated by immunoSEQ multiplex PCR, the TCRdb table keeps only in-frame clones and is missing some. D and trimming were read from the DNA, whereas the V and J calls and clone size are those reported in that table. Here the sample spans about 97,000 clones, approximately 86% being singletons. This sample was included in a study of blood T cell repertoires in COVID-19. The overall study: Whether acute or convalescent, the COVID-19 samples came from the United States, Italy and Spain.

The CDR3 is 15 amino acids. Looked up from germline, CDR1 is SGHRS and CDR2 is YFSETQ. V was pared by 3 bases and J by 0 bases, with 7 bases between. The sample was peripheral blood. This clonotype was sampled from a man in his forties or fifties with active or convalescent COVID-19. The chain uses TRBV5-1 and TRBJ2-6; weak D call: TRBD1 (5 bases). Here the CDR3 reads CASSSRASGANVLTF. The CDR3 coding sequence is TGCGCCAGCAGCTCCAGGGCCTCTGGGGCCAACGTCCTGACTTTC.